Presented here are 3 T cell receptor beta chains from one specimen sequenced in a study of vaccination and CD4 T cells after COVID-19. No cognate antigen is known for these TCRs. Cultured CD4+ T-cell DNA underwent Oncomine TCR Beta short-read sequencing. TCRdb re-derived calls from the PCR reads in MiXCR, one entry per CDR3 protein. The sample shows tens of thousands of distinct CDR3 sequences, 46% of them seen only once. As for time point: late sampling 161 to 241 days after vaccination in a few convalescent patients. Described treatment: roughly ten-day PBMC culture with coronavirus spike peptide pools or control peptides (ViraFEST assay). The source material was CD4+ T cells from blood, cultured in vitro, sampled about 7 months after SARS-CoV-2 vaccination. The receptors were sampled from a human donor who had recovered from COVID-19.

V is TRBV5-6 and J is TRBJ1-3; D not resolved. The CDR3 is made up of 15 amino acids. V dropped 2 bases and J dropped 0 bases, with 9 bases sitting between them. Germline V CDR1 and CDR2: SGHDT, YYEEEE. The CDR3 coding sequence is TGTGCCAGCAGCTTACTTACACCCTCTGGAAACACCATATATTTT. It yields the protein CASSLLTPSGNTIYF.

As DNA, the CDR3 is TGCAGTGCTGGGGGAAGACTAGCGGGAAGTCGAGGAGATACGCAGTATTTT. Protein sequence: CSAGGRLAGSRGDTQYF. The chain has TRBV20-1 and TRBJ2-3; 11 bases fit TRBD2. V was clipped by 5 bases and J by 5 bases; unmatched bases: 15. This CDR3 is 17 amino acids long. Looked up from germline, CDR1 is DFQATT and CDR2 is SNEGSKA (reference sequence).

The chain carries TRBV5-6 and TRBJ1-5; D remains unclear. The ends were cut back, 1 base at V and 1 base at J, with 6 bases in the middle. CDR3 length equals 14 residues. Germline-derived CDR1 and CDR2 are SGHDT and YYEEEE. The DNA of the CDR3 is TGTGCCAGCAGCTTGTTGGGGAGCAATCAGCCCCAGCATTTT. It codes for CASSLLGSNQPQHF.